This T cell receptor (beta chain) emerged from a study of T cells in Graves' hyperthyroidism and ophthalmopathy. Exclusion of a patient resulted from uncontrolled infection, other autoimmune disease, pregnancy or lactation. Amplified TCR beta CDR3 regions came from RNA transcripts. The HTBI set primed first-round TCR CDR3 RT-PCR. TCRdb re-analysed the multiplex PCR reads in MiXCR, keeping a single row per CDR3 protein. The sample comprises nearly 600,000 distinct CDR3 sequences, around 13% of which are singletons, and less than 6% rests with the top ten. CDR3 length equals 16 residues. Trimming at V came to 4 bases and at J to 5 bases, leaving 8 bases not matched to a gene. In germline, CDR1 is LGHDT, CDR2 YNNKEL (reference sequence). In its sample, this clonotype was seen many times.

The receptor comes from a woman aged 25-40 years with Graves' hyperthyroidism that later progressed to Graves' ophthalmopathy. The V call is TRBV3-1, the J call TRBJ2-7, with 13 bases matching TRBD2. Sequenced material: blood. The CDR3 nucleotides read TGTGCCAGCAGCCGCCGACTAGCGGGAGGTATCAACGAGCAGTACTTC. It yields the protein CASSRRLAGGINEQYF.